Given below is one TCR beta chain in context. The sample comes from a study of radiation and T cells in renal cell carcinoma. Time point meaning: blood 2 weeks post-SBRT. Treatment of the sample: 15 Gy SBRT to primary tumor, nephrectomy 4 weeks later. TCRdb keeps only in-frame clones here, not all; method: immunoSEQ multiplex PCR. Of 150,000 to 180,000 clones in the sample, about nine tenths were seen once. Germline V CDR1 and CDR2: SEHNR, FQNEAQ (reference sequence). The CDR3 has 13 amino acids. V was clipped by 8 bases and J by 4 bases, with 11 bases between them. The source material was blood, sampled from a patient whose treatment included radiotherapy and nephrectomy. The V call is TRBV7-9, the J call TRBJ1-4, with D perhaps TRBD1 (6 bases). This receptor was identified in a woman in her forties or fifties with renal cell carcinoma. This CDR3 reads CASRGTINEKLFF. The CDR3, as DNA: TGTGCCAGCCGCGGGACAATTAATGAAAAACTGTTTTTT.